The 9 T cell receptor beta chains reported below all come from one sample, sequenced in a study of CD8+ T cells in alopecia areata. As the sequencing template, cDNA was produced by extracting RNA and reverse transcribing it. Using immunoSEQ multiplex PCR, the repertoire was profiled, and TCRdb retains in-frame clones only, with some absent. The table lists fewer than 40,000 clones, roughly 58% of them singletons. The sample was NKG2D-high CD8+ T cells sorted from blood. These receptors came from a human donor with alopecia areata.

The chain joins TRBV29-1 to TRBJ2-7, with D perhaps matching TRBD1 (6 bases). There are 14 residues in the CDR3. Germline loops: CDR1 SQVTM, CDR2 ANQGSEA. V was pared by 7 bases and J by 2 bases, with 18 bases between. CDR3 amino acids: CSAHAGASPYEQYF. For the CDR3, the DNA is TGCAGCGCACATGCAGGGGCCAGCCCCTACGAGCAGTACTTC.

V is TRBV27 and J is TRBJ2-1, with 13 bases matching TRBD2. The ends lost 4 bases at V and 9 bases at J; junction bases unmatched: 18. Germline assignment: CDR1 MNHEY and CDR2 SMNVEV (reference sequence). The CDR3 runs to 19 residues. Written as DNA, the CDR3 is TGTGCCAGCAGTTCCGCCGGACTAGCGGGAGAGGGGGTTCTGGGTGAGCAGTTCTTC. This translates into CASSSAGLAGEGVLGEQFF.

The rearrangement uses TRBV4-2 and TRBJ2-5; a weak D match, TRBD1 (5 bases). The length of the CDR3 is 15 residues. V gave up 1 base and J gave up 4 bases, with 13 bases separating them. Germline V gene lookup returns CDR1 LGHNA and CDR2 YNFKEQ. The DNA of the CDR3 is TGTGCCAGCAGCCAAGCTGCAGGGTACGTAGAGACCCAGTACTTC. Protein sequence: CASSQAAGYVETQYF.

This chain uses TRBV6-5 with TRBJ2-5; D possibly corresponds to TRBD2 (6 bases). V dropped 2 bases and J dropped 4 bases, with 8 bases sitting between them. This CDR3 region has 13 residues. CDR1 is MNHEY, CDR2 SVGAGI, per germline. Written as DNA, the CDR3 is TGTGCCAGCAGTTACGGGGGAGGAGAGACCCAGTACTTC. This encodes CASSYGGGETQYF.

The chain combines TRBV6-5 with TRBJ2-7; the D call may be TRBD1 or TRBD2 (5 bases each). V dropped 7 bases and J dropped 3 bases, with 13 bases sitting between them. In germline, CDR1 is MNHEY, CDR2 SVGAGI. The CDR3 loop spans 13 amino acids. The CDR3 protein is CASMGRVNYEQYF. The CDR3 DNA reads TGTGCCAGCATGGGACGGGTGAACTACGAGCAGTACTTC.

The V call is TRBV23-1, the J call TRBJ2-4, with 9 bases identical to TRBD1. TRBV23-1 falls under the ORF class, with uncertain function. V lost 3 bases and J lost 2; bases outside the gene matches: 11. The CDR3 sequence is 18 residues long. CDR3 sequence: CASSQSTGTGFPKNIQYF. The CDR3 bases are TGCGCCAGCAGTCAGTCCACCGGGACAGGGTTTCCCAAAAACATTCAGTACTTC.

Here the CDR3 reads CASYGASANEQFF. CDR3 DNA sequence: TGTGCCAGCTATGGGGCTAGCGCGAATGAGCAGTTCTTC. This chain joins TRBV27 and TRBJ2-1; possibly TRBD2 for D (6 bases). V was pared by 8 bases and J by 7 bases, with 15 bases between. This CDR3 contains 13 residues. Germline values: CDR1 MNHEY, CDR2 SMNVEV (reference sequence).

The genes are TRBV11-2 and TRBJ2-1; 11 positions match TRBD2. The CDR3 consists of 17 residues. V was pared by 5 bases and J by 2 bases, with 8 bases of the junction left unmatched. From germline, CDR1 is SGHAT and CDR2 FQNNGV. CDR3: CASSGGTSGNPYNEQFF. The CDR3 region has the DNA TGTGCCAGCAGCGGAGGGACTAGCGGAAACCCCTACAATGAGCAGTTCTTC.

This clone was seen a few times. This chain links TRBV4-3 with TRBJ2-7; the match to TRBD2 covers 10 bases. This CDR3 contains 16 residues. After removal of 0 bases from V and 6 bases from J, the junction contained 8 bases not matched to a gene. Germline loops: CDR1 LGHNA, CDR2 YSLEER. The CDR3 loop is CASSQDGAGGQFEQYF. The CDR3 DNA sequence: TGCGCCAGCAGCCAAGATGGAGCGGGGGGGCAGTTCGAGCAGTACTTC.